This section outlines one TCR beta chain sequence together with its context. Since a much larger clone is just one base distant, this may be a read error. Likely a read error: the CDR3 ends without its conserved phenylalanine or tryptophan. The CDR3 regions of TCR beta were amplified from RNA transcripts. During a first-round RT-PCR of the TCR CDR3, the HTBI primer set was used. One entry per CDR3 protein results from TCRdb running MiXCR on the multiplex PCR reads. The table includes approximately 410,000 distinct CDR3 sequences, roughly 14% detected once. These data belong to a study of T cells in Graves' hyperthyroidism and ophthalmopathy. V shed 2 bases and J shed 1 base, with 8 bases lying between them. Per germline, CDR1 MNHNY and CDR2 SVGAGI (reference sequence). The CDR3 contains 14 residues.

The sample taken for sequencing was blood. This receptor was taken from a man younger than 30 with Graves' ophthalmopathy. The chain joins TRBV6-6 to TRBJ1-1; D uncertain. This chain's CDR3 is CASSYAETNTEAFL. DNA for the CDR3: TGTGCCAGCAGTTACGCAGAGACGAACACTGAAGCTTTCCTT.